The 21 T cell receptor beta chains in this list originate from one sample, sequenced in a study of CD8 T cell repertoires and HIV-1 epitope variants. Data came from immunoSEQ multiplex PCR; TCRdb stores just in-frame clones and leaves some out. The sample holds under 100,000 clones, roughly four fifths seen once. Sequenced input: uncultured baseline CD8+ T cells from peripheral blood mononuclear cells (PBMCs). The receptors derive from a male donor with HIV.

The chain couples TRBV19 to TRBJ2-2; either TRBD1 or TRBD2 may fit D (5 bases each). The germline CDR1 and CDR2 sequences are LNHDA and SQIVND (reference sequence). The CDR3 spans 16 residues. V was pared by 5 bases and J by 2 bases, with 15 bases between. The CDR3 reads CASSFDSGPNTGELFF. The CDR3 DNA reads TGTGCCAGTAGTTTCGACTCGGGACCAAACACCGGGGAGCTGTTTTTT.

The chain has TRBV9 and TRBJ1-2, with D uncertain. CDR3 length: 16 amino acids. Trimming removed 0 bases from V and 7 bases from J, with 19 bases in between. Germline CDR1 SGDLS, CDR2 YYNGEE. The CDR3 loop is CASSVETEPLVGGYTF. The CDR3 coding sequence is TGTGCCAGCAGCGTAGAAACCGAACCGTTAGTCGGTGGCTACACCTTC.

CDR3 amino acids: CASSLLTSGSRETQYF. In nucleotides, the CDR3 is TGTGCCAGCAGCTTACTAACTAGCGGGAGTCGGGAGACCCAGTACTTC. V gene TRBV7-8 combines with J gene TRBJ2-5; 11 bases align to TRBD2. V lost 2 bases, J lost 5 bases, and 7 bases stayed unmatched. CDR3 length: 16 residues. CDR1 SGHVS and CDR2 FQNEAQ come from the germline V gene.

This clone has just one count. The chain uses TRBV9 and TRBJ1-3, with a tentative D call TRBD1 (5 bases). V lost 4 bases to trimming and J lost 3 bases, with 14 bases between them. CDR3 length: 15 residues. CDR1 is SGDLS, CDR2 YYNGEE, per germline. The CDR3 reads CASSLGGANGNTIYF. The CDR3 DNA is TGTGCCAGCAGCCTAGGCGGGGCCAATGGAAACACCATATATTTT.

J is TRBJ2-7 and V is TRBV4-1; D not resolved. The germline gives CDR1 MGHRA, CDR2 YSYEKL. Trimming left V 1 base short and J 4 bases short, with 14 bases between. The CDR3 runs 15 residues. CDR3 nucleotides: TGCGCCAGCAGCCAAGGATTCAGTAGAGAGTACGAGCAGTACTTC. This encodes CASSQGFSREYEQYF.

The rearrangement joins TRBV18 to TRBJ2-7, with TRBD1 matching 9 bases. V was pared by 8 bases and J by 4 bases, with 9 bases of the junction left unmatched. The length of the CDR3 is 14 residues. CDR1 is KGHSH and CDR2 is LQKENI in the germline V gene. CDR3 nucleotide sequence: TGTGCCAGCCGGACAGGGGCCGAGCGGTACGAGCAGTACTTC. Amino acids: CASRTGAERYEQYF.

This clone was seen a few times. The gene calls are TRBV7-6 and TRBJ2-1, with D unresolved. CDR1 is SGHVS and CDR2 is FNYEAQ in the germline V gene. The CDR3 is made up of 14 amino acids. Trimming removed 4 bases at V and 0 bases at J, with 7 bases between. CDR3 DNA sequence: TGTGCCAGCAGCTACTCGAGCTCCTACAATGAGCAGTTCTTC. Translating gives CASSYSSSYNEQFF.

The V call is TRBV5-6, the J call TRBJ1-2; D gene unclear. V dropped 2 bases and J dropped 10 bases, with 15 bases sitting between them. Germline V gene sequence: CDR1 SGHDT, CDR2 YYEEEE. The CDR3 spans 13 residues. The CDR3 reads CASSFNRALDYTF. Written as DNA, the CDR3 is TGTGCCAGCAGCTTTAACAGAGCTCTTGACTACACCTTC.

The V gene is TRBV29-1, the J gene TRBJ2-1; TRBD2 matches at 10 bases. The CDR3 covers 14 residues. Germline V gene data show CDR1 as SQVTM and CDR2 as ANQGSEA. After removal of 7 bases from V and 4 bases from J, the junction contained 7 bases not matched to a gene. CDR3 sequence (DNA): TGCAGCGGTTCCTCTAGCGGGGGATACAATGAGCAGTTCTTC. Encoded protein: CSGSSSGGYNEQFF.

The genes are TRBV5-4 and TRBJ1-6; D unresolved. The CDR3 has 14 residues. CDR1 is SGHNT, CDR2 YYREEE, per germline (reference sequence). V shed 0 bases and J shed 6 bases, with 7 bases lying between them. This chain's CDR3 is CASSLERANSPLHF. DNA of the CDR3: TGTGCCAGCAGCTTGGAGCGGGCTAATTCACCCCTCCACTTT.

The chain joins TRBV28 to TRBJ2-3; TRBD2 might be the D (6 bases). The CDR3 is 14 residues long. Germline V gene data show CDR1 as MDHEN and CDR2 as SYDVKM. The V end was cut by 1 base, the J end by 6 bases, with 11 bases between. CDR3 nucleotides: TGTGCCAGCAGTTTATTGGGCGGGACGGATACGCAGTATTTT. It encodes CASSLLGGTDTQYF.

This clone has only a few counts. The V gene is TRBV7-9, the J gene TRBJ2-5, with D uncertain. Germline V gene lookup returns CDR1 SEHNR and CDR2 FQNEAQ (reference sequence). The CDR3 sequence is 13 residues long. Trimming took 5 bases from V and 2 from J, leaving 9 bases between them. DNA of the CDR3: TGTGCCAGCAGCCCCCACAGTCAAGAGACCCAGTACTTC. Amino acid sequence: CASSPHSQETQYF.

The chain carries TRBV5-4 and TRBJ2-7; perhaps D is TRBD1 or TRBD2 (5 bases each). This CDR3 has 14 residues. Trimming removed 5 bases at V and 3 bases at J, with 15 bases between. CDR1 and CDR2 from the germline V gene are SGHNT and YYREEE (reference sequence). The CDR3 here is CASSSGTVGYEQYF. CDR3 bases: TGTGCCAGCAGTTCTGGGACGGTCGGCTACGAGCAGTACTTC. The entire variable domain, with the rest obtained from reference TRBV5-4 and TRBJ2-7, is as follows: ETGVTQSPTHLIKTRGQQVTLRCSSQSGHNTVSWYQQALGQGPQFIFQYYREEENGRGNFPPRFSGLQFPNYSSELNVNALELDDSALYLCASSSGTVGYEQYFGPGTRLTVT.

V is TRBV2 and J is TRBJ1-1; TRBD1 might be the D (5 bases). The CDR3 sequence is 13 residues long. Trimming left V 4 bases short and J 5 bases short, with 11 bases between. Per the germline V gene, CDR1 is SNHLY and CDR2 is FYNNEI. The CDR3 is CASSGVGGTEAFF. The CDR3 DNA follows: TGTGCCAGCAGTGGAGTCGGGGGAACTGAAGCTTTCTTT. The whole variable domain, filled in from reference TRBV2 and TRBJ1-1, reads EPEVTQTPSHQVTQMGQEVILRCVPISNHLYFYWYRQILGQKVEFLVSFYNNEISEKSEIFDDQFSVERPDGSNFTLKIRSTKLEDSAMYFCASSGVGGTEAFFGQGTRLTVV.

J is TRBJ1-3 and V is TRBV5-1; TRBD1 aligns across 8 bases. Germline assignment: CDR1 SGHRS and CDR2 YFSETQ. This CDR3 is 16 amino acids long. V lost 5 bases and J lost 4; bases outside the gene matches: 11. DNA for the CDR3: TGCGCCAGCAGTCTCTATCAGGGGGCGCGAGGAAACACCATATATTTT. As protein: CASSLYQGARGNTIYF.

V usage is TRBV28 and J usage is TRBJ2-5, with 9 bases aligning to TRBD2. The CDR3 loop spans 14 amino acids. V shed 5 bases, J shed 0 bases, and the junction held 1 base outside the gene matches. Germline values: CDR1 MDHEN, CDR2 SYDVKM. As DNA, the CDR3 is TGTGCCAGCAGTACTAGCGGGTACCAAGAGACCCAGTACTTC. It is translated as CASSTSGYQETQYF.

V usage is TRBV28 and J usage is TRBJ1-1; no clear D gene. Germline V CDR1 and CDR2: MDHEN, SYDVKM. The V gene lost 6 bases and the J gene lost 5 bases, with 16 bases spanning the gap. This CDR3 has 14 residues. In DNA form, the CDR3 reads TGTGCCAGCAGCGCTCGTCGGGTGTGGACTGAAGCTTTCTTT. This encodes CASSARRVWTEAFF. Drawing the rest from reference TRBV28 and TRBJ1-1, the complete variable domain is DVKVTQSSRYLVKRTGEKVFLECVQDMDHENMFWYRQDPGLGLRLIYFSYDVKMKEKGDIPEGYSVSREKKERFSLILESASTNQTSMYLCASSARRVWTEAFFGQGTRLTVV.

J is TRBJ2-5 and V is TRBV5-1; 14 bases match TRBD2. The V and J ends lost 4 bases and 5 bases, in that order; junction bases with no gene match: 7. Looked up from germline, CDR1 is SGHRS and CDR2 is YFSETQ. This CDR3 contains 16 residues. The chain's CDR3 is CASSQTSGRGGETQYF. As DNA, the CDR3 is TGCGCCAGCAGCCAGACTAGCGGGAGGGGCGGGGAGACCCAGTACTTC.

About this clone itself: A much larger clonotype is one base distant, so this may be a read error. Other DNA sequences in the same sample also yield this CDR3. The chain employs TRBV5-5 and TRBJ2-1; D may correspond to TRBD1 or TRBD2 (5 bases each). This CDR3 has 13 residues. Trimming took 4 bases from V and 4 from J, leaving 9 bases between them. CDR1 and CDR2 (germline): SGHKS, YYEKEE (reference sequence). The chain's CDR3 is CASSLGPYNEQFF. The CDR3 DNA is TGTGCCAGCAGCCTGGGACCTTACAATGAGCAGTTCTTC. Based on the CDR3 plus reference TRBV5-5 and TRBJ2-1, the full variable domain is DAGVTQSPTHLIKTRGQQVTLRCSPISGHKSVSWYQQVLGQGPQFIFQYYEKEERGRGNFPDRFSARQFPNYSSELNVNALLLGDSALYLCASSLGPYNEQFFGPGTRLTVL.

V usage is TRBV28 and J usage is TRBJ1-4, with D possibly TRBD1 on 6 matching bases. Germline-derived CDR1 and CDR2 are MDHEN and SYDVKM. The CDR3 length is 13 residues. Between the trimmed V and J ends, which lost 6 bases and 3 bases, there was a span of 8 bases. In nucleotides, the CDR3 is TGTGCCAGCAGCAGGGGCTCTAATGAAAAACTGTTTTTT. It specifies CASSRGSNEKLFF.

The V and J genes are TRBV5-4 and TRBJ2-3; 8 bases are shared with TRBD2. Per germline, CDR1 SGHNT and CDR2 YYREEE (reference sequence). Trimming cost V 4 bases and J 1 base; bases outside gene matches: 2. The CDR3 is 14 amino acids. This CDR3 is CASSRSGGTDTQYF. DNA of the CDR3: TGTGCCAGCAGCCGTAGCGGGGGCACAGATACGCAGTATTTT.